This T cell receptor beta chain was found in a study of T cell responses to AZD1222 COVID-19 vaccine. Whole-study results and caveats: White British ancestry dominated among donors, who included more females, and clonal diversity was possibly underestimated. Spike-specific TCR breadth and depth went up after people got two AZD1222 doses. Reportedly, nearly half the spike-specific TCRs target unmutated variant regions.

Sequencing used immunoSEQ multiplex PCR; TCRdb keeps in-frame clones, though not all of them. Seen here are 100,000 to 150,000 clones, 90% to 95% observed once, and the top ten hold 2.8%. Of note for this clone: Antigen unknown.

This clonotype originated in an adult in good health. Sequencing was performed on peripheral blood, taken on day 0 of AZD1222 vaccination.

For the CDR3, the DNA is TGTGCCAGCAGTCCCGGGGCGGAGACCCAGTACTTC. It translates to CASSPGAETQYF. This rearrangement joins TRBV6-6 to TRBJ2-5; D might be TRBD1 or TRBD2, each matching 5 bases. CDR1 is MNHNY and CDR2 is SVGAGI in the germline V gene (reference sequence). This CDR3 is 12 amino acids long. With 5 bases removed from V and 5 bases from J, the gap between germline ends came to 9 bases.